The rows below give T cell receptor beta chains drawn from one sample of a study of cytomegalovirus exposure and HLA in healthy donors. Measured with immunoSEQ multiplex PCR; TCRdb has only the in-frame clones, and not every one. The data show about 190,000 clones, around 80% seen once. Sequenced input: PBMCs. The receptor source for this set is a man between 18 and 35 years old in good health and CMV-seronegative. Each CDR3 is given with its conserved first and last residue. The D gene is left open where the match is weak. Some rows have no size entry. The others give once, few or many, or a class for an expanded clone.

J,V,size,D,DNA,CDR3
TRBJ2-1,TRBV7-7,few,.,TGTGCTAGCAGTTCAGGGGATGAGCAGTTCTTC,CASSSGDEQFF
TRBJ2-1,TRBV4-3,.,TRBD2,TGCGCCAGCAGCCAACGCACCCTTCTCGCGGGAGGGCGGTACAATGAGCAGTTCTTC,CASSQRTLLAGGRYNEQFF
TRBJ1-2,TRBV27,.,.,TGTGCCAGCAGTTTGTCGGGGACTGGGGGCTACACCTTC,CASSLSGTGGYTF
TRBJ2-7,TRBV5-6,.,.,TGTGCCAGCAGCAAGGACACAGTCTACGAGCAGTACTTC,CASSKDTVYEQYF
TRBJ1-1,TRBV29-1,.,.,TGCAGCGTTGAAGATGGCAGGGGACCACCGGTCACTGAAGCTTTCTTT,CSVEDGRGPPVTEAFF
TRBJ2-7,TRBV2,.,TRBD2,TGTGCCAGCAGAAGAGGGACTAGCGTCTACGAGCAGTACTTC,CASRRGTSVYEQYF
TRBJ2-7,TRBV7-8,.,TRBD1,TGTGCCAGCTTGGGCGGGACAGGGCTATACGAGCAGTACTTC,CASLGGTGLYEQYF
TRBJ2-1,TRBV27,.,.,TGTGCCAGCAGTTTTTTGTCAACAGCCGAGAATGAGCAGTTCTTC,CASSFLSTAENEQFF
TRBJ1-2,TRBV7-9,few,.,TGTGCCAGCAGGAACGAGGTGGCAGGGGAGTATGGCTACACCTTC,CASRNEVAGEYGYTF
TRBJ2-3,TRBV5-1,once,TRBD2,TGCGCCAGCAATCGGGACAGGCGGGCTAGCGGGGGTTCAGATACGCAGTATTTT,CASNRDRRASGGSDTQYF
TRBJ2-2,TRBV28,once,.,TGTGCCAGCAGTTTACCCCGGGCCCAGGGCGGGGAGCTGTTTTTT,CASSLPRAQGGELFF
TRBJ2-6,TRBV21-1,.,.,TGTGCCAGCAGCAAACCGACAGGAGACTCCTCTGGGGCCAACGTCCTGACTTTC,CASSKPTGDSSGANVLTF
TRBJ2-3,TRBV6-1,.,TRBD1,TGTGCCAGGTCGGACAGGCTCACAGATACGCAGTATTTT,CARSDRLTDTQYF
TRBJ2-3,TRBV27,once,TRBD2,TGTGCCAGCAGTTTCGGACTAGGCGCAGATACGCAGTATTTT,CASSFGLGADTQYF
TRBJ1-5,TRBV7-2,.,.,TGTGCCAGCAGCTTAGTAGCTTCATGGAGGGGCAATCAGCCCCAGCATTTT,CASSLVASWRGNQPQHF
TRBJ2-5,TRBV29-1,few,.,TGCAGCGTTCCGGCAGGGCTGGAGACCCAGTACTTC,CSVPAGLETQYF
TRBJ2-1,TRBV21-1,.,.,TGTGCCAGCAGCAAAGAGCCTAGCGGGCGTTACAATGAGCAGTTCTTC,CASSKEPSGRYNEQFF
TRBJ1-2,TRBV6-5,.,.,TGTGCCAGCAGTTACCTGACAGGAAAAGGCTATGGCTACACCTTC,CASSYLTGKGYGYTF
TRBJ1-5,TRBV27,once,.,TGTGCCAGCAGTGCCCCAGGGGGCAATCAGCCCCAGCATTTT,CASSAPGGNQPQHF
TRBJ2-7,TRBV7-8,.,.,TGTGCCAGCAGTAGGGTCACTTGGGGAGCTCGGTACGAGCAGTACTTC,CASSRVTWGARYEQYF
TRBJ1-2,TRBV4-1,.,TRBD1,TGCGCCAGCAGCCAAGAGACAGGGTCGTATGGCTACACCTTC,CASSQETGSYGYTF
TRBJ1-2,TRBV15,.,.,TGTGCCATCGCAGAAAACAGGGTCGGCGGCTACACCTTC,CAIAENRVGGYTF
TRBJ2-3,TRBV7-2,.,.,TGTGCCAGCAGCCCGCGGGGAGGTGATACGCAGTATTTT,CASSPRGGDTQYF
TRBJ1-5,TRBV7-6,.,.,TGTGCCAGCAGCTTAGATTACAGTTTCGATCAGCCCCAGCATTTT,CASSLDYSFDQPQHF
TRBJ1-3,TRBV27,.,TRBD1,TGTGCCAGCAGGGAGCAGGGGGCGAAAAACACCATATATTTT,CASREQGAKNTIYF
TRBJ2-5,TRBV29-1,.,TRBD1,TGCAGCGTTCGTGACAGGGTAGGAGAGACCCAGTACTTC,CSVRDRVGETQYF
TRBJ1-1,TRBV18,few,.,TGTGCCAGCTCCCACGACAGGAACACTGAAGCTTTCTTT,CASSHDRNTEAFF
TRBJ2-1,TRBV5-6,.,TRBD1,TGTGCCAGCAGCTTTGGGACAGGGGGCTTTTATGAGCAGTTCTTC,CASSFGTGGFYEQFF
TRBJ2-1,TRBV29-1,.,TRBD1,TGCAGCTCCTTGCCCCACAGGGGGGAGAACTACAATGAGCAGTTCTTC,CSSLPHRGENYNEQFF
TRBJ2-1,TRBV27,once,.,TGTGCCAGCAGTTCGGTGGGGGGTCCCTACAATGAGCAGTTCTTC,CASSSVGGPYNEQFF
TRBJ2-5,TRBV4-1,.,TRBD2,TGCGCCAGCACCTACCGAGCGGGAAGTGAGACCCAGTACTTC,CASTYRAGSETQYF
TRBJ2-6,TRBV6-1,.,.,TGTGCCAGCATTTATTCTGGGGCCAACGTCCTGACTTTC,CASIYSGANVLTF
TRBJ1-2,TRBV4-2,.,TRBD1,TGTGCCAGCAGCCGACCGGGACAGGGCGCTCTGGATAATGGCTACACCTTC,CASSRPGQGALDNGYTF
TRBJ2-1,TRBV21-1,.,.,TGTGCCAGCAGCACACAACTAAAGTACAATGAGCAGTTCTTC,CASSTQLKYNEQFF